Listed below are T cell receptor beta chains from one sample, sequenced in a study of CD8+ T cells in alopecia areata. Data came from immunoSEQ multiplex PCR; TCRdb stores just in-frame clones and leaves some out. Among roughly 200,000 clones listed, about 53% were seen once. This specimen consisted of CD8+ T cells sorted from blood, obtained at week 24, from a patient treated with tofacitinib. These receptors originate from a human donor with alopecia areata. Both conserved end residues are part of each CDR3. Fields, in order: D gene, J gene, V gene, clone size, CDR3 DNA, CDR3 protein. A D gene is named only where the DNA matches it firmly. The size entry is marked missing in some rows and otherwise reads once, few, many or a size class.

d_call: TRBD1; j_call: TRBJ1-1; v_call: TRBV7-8; clone_size: -; cdr3_nt: TGTGCCAGCAGCCCCGACAGGGTTCGATATATGAACACTGAAGCTTTCTTT; cdr3_aa: CASSPDRVRYMNTEAFF
d_call: -; j_call: TRBJ2-7; v_call: TRBV30; clone_size: -; cdr3_nt: TGTGCCTGGAGTGTAGGCAGCTACGAGCAGTACTTC; cdr3_aa: CAWSVGSYEQYF
d_call: TRBD2; j_call: TRBJ2-1; v_call: TRBV6-1; clone_size: -; cdr3_nt: TGTGCCAGCAGTGAAATTAGGACTAGCGGTCCGTACAATGAGCAGTTCTTC; cdr3_aa: CASSEIRTSGPYNEQFF
d_call: -; j_call: TRBJ2-5; v_call: TRBV5-1; clone_size: -; cdr3_nt: TGCGCCAGCAGCTTGGTTGGCGGTTTGGAGACCCAGTACTTC; cdr3_aa: CASSLVGGLETQYF
d_call: TRBD1; j_call: TRBJ2-7; v_call: TRBV5-1; clone_size: -; cdr3_nt: TGCGCCAGCAGCTTGGCAGGGGGCGGCGACGAGCAGTACTTC; cdr3_aa: CASSLAGGGDEQYF
d_call: -; j_call: TRBJ2-1; v_call: TRBV29-1; clone_size: -; cdr3_nt: TGCAGCGCTCGAGGAGGGAGTATCAATGAGCAGTTCTTC; cdr3_aa: CSARGGSINEQFF
d_call: -; j_call: TRBJ2-2; v_call: TRBV29-1; clone_size: few; cdr3_nt: TGCAGCGTTGAAAGTTGGGGGGAGCTGTTTTTT; cdr3_aa: CSVESWGELFF
d_call: TRBD2; j_call: TRBJ2-1; v_call: TRBV25-1; clone_size: -; cdr3_nt: TGTGCCAGCATGGGAGGGACGGTCGAGTTCTTC; cdr3_aa: CASMGGTVEFF
d_call: -; j_call: TRBJ1-1; v_call: TRBV4-3; clone_size: -; cdr3_nt: TGCGCCAGCAGCCAAGATCGGTCCGGGGCCAACACTGAAGCTTTCTTT; cdr3_aa: CASSQDRSGANTEAFF
d_call: -; j_call: TRBJ1-1; v_call: TRBV6-4; clone_size: -; cdr3_nt: TGTGCCAGCAGTGACTCGGACGGTGACAGTGAAGCTTTCTTT; cdr3_aa: CASSDSDGDSEAFF
d_call: -; j_call: TRBJ1-1; v_call: TRBV30; clone_size: -; cdr3_nt: TGTGCCTGGAGTGACAGGAACACTGAAGCTTTCTTT; cdr3_aa: CAWSDRNTEAFF
d_call: -; j_call: TRBJ1-5; v_call: TRBV4-1; clone_size: few; cdr3_nt: TGCGCCAGCAGCCAAGAAGTCACCTCGAGACGTCAGCCCCAGCATTTT; cdr3_aa: CASSQEVTSRRQPQHF
d_call: -; j_call: TRBJ1-1; v_call: TRBV7-9; clone_size: -; cdr3_nt: TGTGCCAGCAGCCTTAAATCCACTGAAGCTTTCTTT; cdr3_aa: CASSLKSTEAFF
d_call: TRBD1; j_call: TRBJ1-2; v_call: TRBV30; clone_size: -; cdr3_nt: TGTGCCTGGACCCCGCAGGGGGGAAACTATGGCTACACCTTC; cdr3_aa: CAWTPQGGNYGYTF
d_call: TRBD2; j_call: TRBJ2-1; v_call: TRBV14; clone_size: few; cdr3_nt: TGTGCCAGCAGCCCTTTAGCGGGGGGGTCCTACAATGAGCAGTTCTTC; cdr3_aa: CASSPLAGGSYNEQFF
d_call: TRBD1; j_call: TRBJ1-5; v_call: TRBV6-1; clone_size: -; cdr3_nt: TGTGCCAGCAGTGAAGGGGGACCGGGACAGGGGGTAGGTCAGCCCCAGCATTTT; cdr3_aa: CASSEGGPGQGVGQPQHF